This T cell receptor (beta chain) was captured by sequencing in a study of cytomegalovirus exposure and HLA in healthy donors. The CDR3 runs 14 residues. CDR1 is LGHNA, CDR2 YSLEER, per germline. With 4 bases removed from V and 5 bases from J, the gap between germline ends came to 15 bases. Using immunoSEQ multiplex PCR, the repertoire was profiled, and TCRdb retains in-frame clones only, with some absent. This table has approximately 200,000 clones, almost 90% appearing once. Sequencing was done on a sample of PBMCs. The V call is TRBV4-3, the J call TRBJ2-7, with D maybe TRBD1 (6 bases). The TCR comes from a young woman in good health and CMV-seronegative. The CDR3 loop is CASSLIGQSDEQYF. The CDR3, as DNA: TGCGCCAGCAGCCTCATCGGACAGTCAGACGAGCAGTACTTC.